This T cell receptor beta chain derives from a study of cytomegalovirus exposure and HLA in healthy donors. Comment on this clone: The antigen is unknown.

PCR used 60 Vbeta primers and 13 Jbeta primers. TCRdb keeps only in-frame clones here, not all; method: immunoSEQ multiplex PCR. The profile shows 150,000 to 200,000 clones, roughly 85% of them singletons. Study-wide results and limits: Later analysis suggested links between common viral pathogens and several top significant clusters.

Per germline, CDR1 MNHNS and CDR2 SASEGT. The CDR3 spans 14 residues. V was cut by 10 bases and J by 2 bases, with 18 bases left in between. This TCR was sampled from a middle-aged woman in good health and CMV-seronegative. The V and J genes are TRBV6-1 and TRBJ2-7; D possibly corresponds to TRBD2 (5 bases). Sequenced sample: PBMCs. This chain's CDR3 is CATIGGGPTYEQYF. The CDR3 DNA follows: TGTGCCACCATCGGCGGAGGTCCAACCTACGAGCAGTACTTC.